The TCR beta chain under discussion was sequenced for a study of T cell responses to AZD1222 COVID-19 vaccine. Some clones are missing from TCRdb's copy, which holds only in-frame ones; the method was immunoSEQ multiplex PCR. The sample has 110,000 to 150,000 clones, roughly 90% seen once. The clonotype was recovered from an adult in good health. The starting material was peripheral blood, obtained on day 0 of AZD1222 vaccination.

CDR3 DNA sequence: TGCGCCAGCAGCCCGACAGGGGGTATTGAAAAACTGTTTTTT. It specifies CASSPTGGIEKLFF. The chain recombines TRBV5-1 with TRBJ1-4, with TRBD1 identical over 9 bases. The CDR3 is 14 amino acids. After removal of 4 bases from V and 7 bases from J, the junction contained 5 bases not matched to a gene. Germline CDR1 SGHRS, CDR2 YFSETQ. Full variable domain (missing parts from reference TRBV5-1 and TRBJ1-4): KAGVTQTPRYLIKTRGQQVTLSCSPISGHRSVSWYQQTPGQGLQFLFEYFSETQRNKGNFPGRFSGRQFSNSRSEMNVSTLELGDSALYLCASSPTGGIEKLFFGSGTQLSVL.